What follows is one T cell receptor (beta chain) and its context. As yet, its antigen is unknown. Method: immunoSEQ multiplex PCR; TCRdb's copy keeps in-frame clones and lacks some. The table lists some 2 million clones, approximately 95% of them singletons, with around 1.1% in the top ten. Terminally differentiated effector memory CD45RA+ cells were left out of the naive CD8 fraction, which was CD45RO-negative and positively selected for CCR7. This record belongs to a study of shared clonotypes between healthy human individuals. For the study at large: A donor's plate count was three for CD4 naive and three for CD4 memory; CD8 naive had two and CD8 memory one. Overall study results and limits: Compared with clonotypes that all four donors shared, non-shared clonotypes had lower generation probabilities. Having only a few donors restricted how much genetic and exposure-history diversity was captured.

Sequenced material: naive CD8+ T cells sorted from blood. This receptor was obtained from a young man in good health.

The CDR3: CAWSRTGGEGYTF. The CDR3 DNA is TGTGCCTGGAGTCGAACAGGGGGCGAGGGCTACACCTTC. The J gene is TRBJ1-2, the V gene TRBV30, with TRBD1 matching 9 bases. From germline, CDR1 is GTSNPN and CDR2 SVGIG (reference sequence). V dropped 2 bases and J dropped 8; count of bases not matched to a gene: 6. The CDR3 is 13 amino acids. Based on the CDR3 plus reference TRBV30 and TRBJ1-2, the full variable domain is SQTIHQWPATLVQPVGSPLSLECTVEGTSNPNLYWYRQAAGRGLQLLFYSVGIGQISSEVPQNLSASRPQDRQFILSSKKLLLSDSGFYLCAWSRTGGEGYTFGSGTRLTVV.